This T cell receptor beta chain emerged from a study of cytomegalovirus exposure and HLA in healthy donors. Regarding the study as a whole: Some V segments could not be told apart, so they were left out, TRBV6-2 and TRBV6-3 among them.

Primers for the PCR totalled 60 Vbeta and 13 Jbeta. Profiled with immunoSEQ multiplex PCR; TCRdb holds only in-frame clones, not every one. This sample's table reports approximately 190,000 clones. With V trimmed by 2 bases and J by 3 bases, 6 bases remained unmatched. The germline CDR1 and CDR2 sequences are MNHEY and SVGAGI. The CDR3 extends over 16 amino acids. Among the donors, all were healthy bone marrow donors. About this clone itself: What it recognizes is unknown.

Sequenced material: PBMCs. The receptor was derived from a man younger than 45 in good health and CMV-seronegative. V usage is TRBV6-5 and J usage is TRBJ1-1; 10 bases map to TRBD1. CDR3 nucleotide sequence: TGTGCCAGCAGTTACGGGACAGGGGATGTGGACACTGAAGCTTTCTTT. It is translated as CASSYGTGDVDTEAFF.